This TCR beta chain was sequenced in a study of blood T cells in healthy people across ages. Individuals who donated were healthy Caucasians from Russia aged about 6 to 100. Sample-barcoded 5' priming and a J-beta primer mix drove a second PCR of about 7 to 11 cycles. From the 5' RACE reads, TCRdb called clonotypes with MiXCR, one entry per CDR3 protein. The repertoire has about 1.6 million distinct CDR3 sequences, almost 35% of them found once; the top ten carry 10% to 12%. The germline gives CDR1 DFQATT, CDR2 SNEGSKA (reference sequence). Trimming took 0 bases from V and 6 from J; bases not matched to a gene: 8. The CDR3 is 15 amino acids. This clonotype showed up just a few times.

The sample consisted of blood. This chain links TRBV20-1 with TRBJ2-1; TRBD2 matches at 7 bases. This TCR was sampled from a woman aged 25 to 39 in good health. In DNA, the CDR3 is TGCAGTGCTAGAGATCGGGGCGGGAGCCCCAATGAGCAGTTCTTC. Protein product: CSARDRGGSPNEQFF.